Listed below are T cell receptor beta chains from one sample, sequenced in a study of blood T cell repertoires in COVID-19. The protocol was immunoSEQ multiplex PCR, while the TCRdb copy is restricted to in-frame clones and leaves out a portion. The repertoire includes some 100,000 clones, roughly 86% of them detected once, and 10% sits in the top ten. Sequenced input: peripheral blood. These receptors came from a man between 45 and 60 years old with acute or convalescent COVID-19. Both conserved end residues are part of each CDR3. A D gene is named only where the DNA matches it firmly. Only part of the rows carry a size: once, few, many, or a class if the clone is expanded.

cdr3_nt: TGTGCCAGCACCTTTATGGGGGGTGGCTATGGCTACACCTTC
cdr3_aa: CASTFMGGGYGYTF
clone_size: -
v_call: TRBV3-1/TRBV3-2
d_call: -
j_call: TRBJ1-2

cdr3_nt: TGTGCCAGCGGACAGGGGAGTTATCAGCCCCAGCATTTT
cdr3_aa: CASGQGSYQPQHF
clone_size: -
v_call: TRBV7-9
d_call: TRBD1
j_call: TRBJ1-5

cdr3_nt: TGTGCCAGCAGCAGGTTAAGGGAGACAATCAATGAGCAGTTCTTC
cdr3_aa: CASSRLRETINEQFF
clone_size: -
v_call: TRBV21-1
d_call: -
j_call: TRBJ2-1

cdr3_nt: TGTGCCAGTAGGACGACCACCGCAGGGCGCGGGAGGGCGGACACCGGGGAGCTGTTTTTT
cdr3_aa: CASRTTTAGRGRADTGELFF
clone_size: -
v_call: TRBV19
d_call: TRBD2
j_call: TRBJ2-2

cdr3_nt: TGCGCCAGCAGCTGGGGACAGGGGCCTTCAACTAATGAAAAACTGTTTTTT
cdr3_aa: CASSWGQGPSTNEKLFF
clone_size: -
v_call: TRBV5-1
d_call: TRBD1
j_call: TRBJ1-4

cdr3_nt: TGTGCCAGCAGCGTAGCGTCTCCGGGGAGGATCGGGGAGCTGTTTTTT
cdr3_aa: CASSVASPGRIGELFF
clone_size: -
v_call: TRBV9
d_call: -
j_call: TRBJ2-2

cdr3_nt: TGTGCCAGCAGCCAAGGGGGGGTTCGGGGAAATCAGGTCGAGACCCAGTACTTC
cdr3_aa: CASSQGGVRGNQVETQYF
clone_size: -
v_call: TRBV4-2
d_call: -
j_call: TRBJ2-5

cdr3_nt: TGTGCCAGCAGCCACCTGGACAGGGTTGCTAACTATGGCTACACCTTC
cdr3_aa: CASSHLDRVANYGYTF
clone_size: few
v_call: TRBV14
d_call: TRBD1
j_call: TRBJ1-2

cdr3_nt: TGTGCCAGCAGCCGAATCGGGACAGCTCAAGAGACCCAGTACTTC
cdr3_aa: CASSRIGTAQETQYF
clone_size: -
v_call: TRBV27
d_call: TRBD1
j_call: TRBJ2-5

cdr3_nt: TGTGCCAGCAGCGGACTAGCGGATGAAAACACCGGGGAGCTGTTTTTT
cdr3_aa: CASSGLADENTGELFF
clone_size: -
v_call: TRBV6-6
d_call: TRBD2
j_call: TRBJ2-2

cdr3_nt: TGTGCCAGCAAGTTGGCCAGGTCCAACTACGAGCAGTACTTC
cdr3_aa: CASKLARSNYEQYF
clone_size: once
v_call: TRBV6-5
d_call: -
j_call: TRBJ2-7

cdr3_nt: TGTGCCATCAGACCCAGCGGGGGATTCGGCTACACCTTC
cdr3_aa: CAIRPSGGFGYTF
clone_size: -
v_call: TRBV24-1
d_call: -
j_call: TRBJ1-2

cdr3_nt: TGTGCCAGCACGTCATTGGTAAAGCCGACTAATCTGGCGGTCTACGAGCAGTACTTC
cdr3_aa: CASTSLVKPTNLAVYEQYF
clone_size: few
v_call: TRBV5-6
d_call: -
j_call: TRBJ2-7

cdr3_nt: TGTGCCAGCAGACCCGACAGGGCGGACACCGGGGAGCTGTTTTTT
cdr3_aa: CASRPDRADTGELFF
clone_size: -
v_call: TRBV6-4
d_call: TRBD1
j_call: TRBJ2-2

cdr3_nt: TGTGCCAGTAGTAAGGGGGGGACTGAGCAGTACTTC
cdr3_aa: CASSKGGTEQYF
clone_size: -
v_call: TRBV19
d_call: -
j_call: TRBJ2-7